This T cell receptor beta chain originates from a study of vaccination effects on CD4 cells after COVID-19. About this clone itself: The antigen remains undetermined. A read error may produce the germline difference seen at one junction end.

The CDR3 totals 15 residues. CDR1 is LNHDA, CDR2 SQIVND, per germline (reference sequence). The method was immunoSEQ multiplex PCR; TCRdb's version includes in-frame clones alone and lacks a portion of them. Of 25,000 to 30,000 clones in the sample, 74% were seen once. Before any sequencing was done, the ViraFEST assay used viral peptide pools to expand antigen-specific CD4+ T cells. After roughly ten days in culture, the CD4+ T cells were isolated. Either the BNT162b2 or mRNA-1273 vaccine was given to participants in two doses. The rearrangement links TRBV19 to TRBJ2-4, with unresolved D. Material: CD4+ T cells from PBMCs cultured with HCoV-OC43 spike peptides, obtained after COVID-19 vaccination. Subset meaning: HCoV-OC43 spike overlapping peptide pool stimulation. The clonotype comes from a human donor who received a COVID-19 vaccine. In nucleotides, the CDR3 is TGTGCCAGTAGTCCCAATCAGCCCCCGCGCAGGCTCCTCCACTTC. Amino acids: CASSPNQPPRRLLHF.